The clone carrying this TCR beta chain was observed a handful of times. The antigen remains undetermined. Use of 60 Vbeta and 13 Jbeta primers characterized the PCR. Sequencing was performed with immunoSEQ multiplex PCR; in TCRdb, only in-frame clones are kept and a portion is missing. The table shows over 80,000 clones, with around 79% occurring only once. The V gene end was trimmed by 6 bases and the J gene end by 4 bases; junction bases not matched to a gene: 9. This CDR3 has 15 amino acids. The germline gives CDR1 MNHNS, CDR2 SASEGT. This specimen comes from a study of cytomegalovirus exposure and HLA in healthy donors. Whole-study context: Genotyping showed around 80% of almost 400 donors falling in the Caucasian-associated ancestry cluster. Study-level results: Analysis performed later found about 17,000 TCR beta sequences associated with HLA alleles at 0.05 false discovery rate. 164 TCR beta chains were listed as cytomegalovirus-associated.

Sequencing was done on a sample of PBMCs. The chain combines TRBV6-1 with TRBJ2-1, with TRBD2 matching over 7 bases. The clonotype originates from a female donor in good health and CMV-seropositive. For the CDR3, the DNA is TGTGCCAGCAGGGGGACGGGAGGCCGATACAATGAGCAGTTCTTC. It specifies CASRGTGGRYNEQFF.